This T cell receptor (beta chain) was captured by sequencing in a study of sequential checkpoint blockade in melanoma. Looking at the study overall: First-line arms were nivolumab then ipilimumab, or the reverse, randomized 1:1. Both treatment sequences were followed by maintenance nivolumab.

The sample's treatment: randomized to nivolumab then ipilimumab (arm A) or the reverse (arm B). DNA-damaging chemotherapy had not been given to any patient beforehand. From thawed PBMCs, live CD3+CD8+ cells negative for CD19 and CD56 were sorted. Trimming pared 7 bases from V and 0 bases from J, leaving 11 bases between. CDR3 length: 13 residues. Germline lookup yields CDR1 SGHRS and CDR2 YFSETQ. The repertoire was sequenced with immunoSEQ multiplex PCR; TCRdb's copy has only in-frame clones and lacks some. The sample lists about 19,000 clones; just under 75% were seen once. V usage is TRBV5-1 and J usage is TRBJ2-7; D remains unclear. The TCR originated in a human donor with melanoma. Sequenced material: CD8+ T cells sorted from blood (inferred from file names), taken from a patient given nivolumab and ipilimumab in sequence. CDR3 amino acids: CASATTLSYEQYF. The DNA for the CDR3 is TGCGCCAGCGCTACGACACTCTCCTACGAGCAGTACTTC.